This T cell receptor (beta chain) was observed in a study of lymphopenia after photon versus proton radiotherapy. Study results and caveats: Authors raise, but do not show, better survival with proton therapy. Oligoclonal CD8+ Temra expansion after nadir drove photon patients' diversity drop. Post-nadir TCR diversity decline inversely tracked overall survival among those who died. Photon-treated patients lost naive T cells and TCR diversity; proton-treated stayed stable.

This clone was found once. Its specificity is not known. Assay: immunoSEQ multiplex PCR; the TCRdb copy retains only in-frame clones and omits some. The sample yields roughly 25,000 clones, roughly 90% seen once. The V and J ends lost 0 bases and 7 bases, in that order; junction bases with no gene match: 10. CDR1 is LGHNA and CDR2 is YSLEER in the germline V gene. CDR3 length: 16 residues. The TCR originated in a woman aged 45-59 years with cholangiocarcinoma. The chain has TRBV4-3 and TRBJ2-5; 8 positions match TRBD1. The sample here was peripheral blood, taken from a patient treated with photon-based radiotherapy. Here the CDR3 DNA reads TGCGCCAGCAGCCAAGAGCCCAGGGGGCCGGCCGGGACCCAGTACTTC. Translated: CASSQEPRGPAGTQYF.